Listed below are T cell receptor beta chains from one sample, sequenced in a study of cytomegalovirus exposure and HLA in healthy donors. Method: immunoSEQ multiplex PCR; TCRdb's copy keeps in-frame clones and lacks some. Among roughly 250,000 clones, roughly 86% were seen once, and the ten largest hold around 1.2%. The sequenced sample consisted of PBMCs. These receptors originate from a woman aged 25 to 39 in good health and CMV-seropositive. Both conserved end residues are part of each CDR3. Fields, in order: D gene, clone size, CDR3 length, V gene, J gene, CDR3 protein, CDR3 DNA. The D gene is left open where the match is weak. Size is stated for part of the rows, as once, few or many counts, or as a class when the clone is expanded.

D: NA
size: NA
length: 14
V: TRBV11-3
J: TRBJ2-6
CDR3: CATVKSSGANVLTF
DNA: TGTGCGACTGTAAAGAGCTCTGGGGCCAACGTCCTGACTTTC

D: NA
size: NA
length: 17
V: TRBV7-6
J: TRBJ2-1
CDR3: CASSPAGAASSYNEQFF
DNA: TGTGCCAGCAGCCCGGCGGGGGCCGCCTCTTCTTACAATGAGCAGTTCTTC

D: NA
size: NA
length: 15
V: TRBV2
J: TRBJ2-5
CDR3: CASSDERRFQETQYF
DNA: TGTGCCAGCAGTGATGAGCGGAGATTCCAAGAGACCCAGTACTTC

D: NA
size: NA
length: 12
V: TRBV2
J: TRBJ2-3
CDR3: CASLARTDTQYF
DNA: TGTGCCAGCCTTGCGCGCACAGATACGCAGTATTTT

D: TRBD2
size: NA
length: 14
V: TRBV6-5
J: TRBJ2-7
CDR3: CASGPLAGEGEQYF
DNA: TGTGCCAGCGGTCCACTAGCGGGAGAAGGCGAGCAGTACTTC

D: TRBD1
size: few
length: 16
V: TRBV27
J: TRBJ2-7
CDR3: CASSSGTGLSSYEQYF
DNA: TGTGCCAGCAGTTCCGGGACAGGGCTTAGCTCCTACGAGCAGTACTTC

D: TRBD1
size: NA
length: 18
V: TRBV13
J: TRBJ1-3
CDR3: CASSPPGQGPYTGNTIYF
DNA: TGTGCCAGCAGCCCCCCGGGACAGGGACCCTACACTGGAAACACCATATATTTT

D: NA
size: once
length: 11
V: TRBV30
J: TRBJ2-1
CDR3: CAWTLSNEQFF
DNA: TGTGCCTGGACGCTGAGCAATGAGCAGTTCTTC

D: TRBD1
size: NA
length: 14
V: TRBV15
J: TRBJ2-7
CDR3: CATEDRSSSYEQYF
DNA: TGTGCCACCGAGGACAGGTCCAGCTCCTACGAGCAGTACTTC

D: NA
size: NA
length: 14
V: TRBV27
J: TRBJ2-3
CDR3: CASSLSAGTDTQYF
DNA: TGTGCCAGCAGTTTATCTGCGGGCACAGATACGCAGTATTTT

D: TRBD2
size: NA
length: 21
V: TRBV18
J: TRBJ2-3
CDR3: CASSPPFRLAGGNRETDTQYF
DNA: TGTGCCAGCTCACCACCTTTCAGACTAGCGGGAGGAAACCGAGAGACAGATACGCAGTATTTT

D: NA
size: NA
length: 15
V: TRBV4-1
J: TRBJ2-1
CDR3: CASSQEAASYNEQFF
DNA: TGCGCCAGCAGCCAAGAGGCTGCCTCCTACAATGAGCAGTTCTTC

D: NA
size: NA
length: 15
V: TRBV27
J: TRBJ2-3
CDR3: CASSFRRGTTDTQYF
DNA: TGTGCCAGCAGTTTTAGGCGGGGAACCACAGATACGCAGTATTTT

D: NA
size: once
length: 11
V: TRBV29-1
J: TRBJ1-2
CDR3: CSVDTGYGYTF
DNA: TGCAGCGTGGATACAGGCTATGGCTACACCTTC

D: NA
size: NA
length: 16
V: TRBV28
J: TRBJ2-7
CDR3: CASRDGDSWETPEQYF
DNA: TGTGCCAGCCGCGATGGAGATAGTTGGGAGACCCCCGAGCAGTACTTC

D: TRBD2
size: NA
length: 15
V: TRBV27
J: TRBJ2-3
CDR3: CASRTRLAGEDTQYF
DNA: TGTGCCAGCAGGACTCGACTAGCGGGAGAGGATACGCAGTATTTT

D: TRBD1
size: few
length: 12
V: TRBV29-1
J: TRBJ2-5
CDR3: CSVTDREKTQYF
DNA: TGCAGCGTGACGGACAGGGAAAAGACCCAGTACTTC

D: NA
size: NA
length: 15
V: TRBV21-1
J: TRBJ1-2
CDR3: CASSKEIRGDYGYTF
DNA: TGTGCCAGCAGCAAAGAGATCAGGGGAGACTATGGCTACACCTTC

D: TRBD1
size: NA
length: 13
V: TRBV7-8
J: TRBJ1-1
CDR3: CASSFLGQGEAFF
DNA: TGTGCCAGCAGCTTCCTAGGGCAGGGGGAGGCTTTCTTT

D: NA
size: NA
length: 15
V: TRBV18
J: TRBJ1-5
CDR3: CASSPSTQGDGPQHF
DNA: TGTGCCAGCTCACCATCTACCCAGGGCGACGGCCCCCAGCATTTT

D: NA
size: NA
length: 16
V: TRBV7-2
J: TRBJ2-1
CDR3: CASSLDVSIAYNEQFF
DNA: TGTGCCAGCAGCTTAGATGTCAGTATCGCCTACAATGAGCAGTTCTTC

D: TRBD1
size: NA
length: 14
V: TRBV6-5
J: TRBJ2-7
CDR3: CASSPRDRTYEQYF
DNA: TGTGCCAGCAGTCCCCGGGACAGGACCTACGAGCAGTACTTC

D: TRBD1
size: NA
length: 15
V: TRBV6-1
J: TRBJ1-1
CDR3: CASSERQGGYTEAFF
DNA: TGTGCCAGCAGTGAGCGACAGGGGGGATACACTGAAGCTTTCTTT

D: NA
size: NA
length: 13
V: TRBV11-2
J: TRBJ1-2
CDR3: CASSVTSGYGYTF
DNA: TGTGCCAGCAGCGTAACGTCGGGGTATGGCTACACCTTC

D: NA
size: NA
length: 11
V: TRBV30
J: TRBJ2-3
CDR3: CAWSTQNTQYF
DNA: TGTGCCTGGAGTACTCAAAATACGCAGTATTTT

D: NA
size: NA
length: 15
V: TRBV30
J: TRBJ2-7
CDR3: CAWSVAAGRTYEQYF
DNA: TGTGCCTGGAGTGTAGCGGCGGGACGCACCTACGAGCAGTACTTC

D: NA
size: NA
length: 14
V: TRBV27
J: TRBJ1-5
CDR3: CASAKYRENQPQHF
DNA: TGTGCCAGCGCGAAATACAGGGAGAATCAGCCCCAGCATTTT

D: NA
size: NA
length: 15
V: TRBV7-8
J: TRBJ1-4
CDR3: CASSLLGGYDEKLFF
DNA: TGTGCCAGCAGCTTACTGGGCGGGTACGATGAAAAACTGTTTTTT